Below, 5 T cell receptor beta chains from the same sample are listed, as sequenced in a study of CD8 T cells in ankylosing spondylitis. TCRdb analysed the 5' RACE reads with MiXCR anew, one entry per CDR3 protein. The repertoire holds more than 600,000 distinct CDR3 sequences, with around 17% as singletons. Antigen specificity for these receptors is unknown. Findings and limits, study-wide: A motif of eight highly homologous TCR beta variants was seen as apparently characteristic of ankylosing spondylitis blood.

Specimen: blood, either unsorted or a sorted T cell fraction (not recorded which). These receptors all stem from a male donor with ankylosing spondylitis.

The genes are TRBV20-1 and TRBJ2-3, with TRBD1 matching 7 bases. This CDR3 has 13 residues. V lost 7 bases, J lost 2 bases, and 6 bases stayed unmatched. Germline loops: CDR1 DFQATT, CDR2 SNEGSKA (reference sequence). CDR3 DNA: TGCAGTGGACCGGGACAGAACACAGATACGCAGTATTTT. It specifies CSGPGQNTDTQYF.

The chain is built from TRBV12-3 or TRBV12-4 and TRBJ2-2; D is possibly TRBD1 or TRBD2 (5 bases each). Trimming took 7 bases from V and 3 from J, leaving 18 bases between them. This CDR3 comprises 16 residues. The CDR3 loop reads CASTPNGAFDTGELFF. CDR3 DNA sequence: TGTGCCAGCACCCCTAACGGGGCTTTCGACACCGGGGAGCTGTTTTTT.

V usage is TRBV28 and J usage is TRBJ2-5, with 7 bases identical to TRBD1. This CDR3 spans 16 amino acids. Germline lookup yields CDR1 MDHEN and CDR2 SYDVKM. The V segment lost 5 bases and the J segment 1 base; nucleotides outside the gene matches: 10. CDR3 nucleotide sequence: TGTGCCAGCAGTGTCGCCTTGACAGGGTCCCAAGAGACCCAGTACTTC. As protein: CASSVALTGSQETQYF.

Note on this clonotype: This could be a read error, since a much larger clone is one nucleotide away. V gene TRBV10-3 combines with J gene TRBJ1-1, with D uncertain. With 2 bases removed from V and 4 bases from J, the gap between germline ends came to 17 bases. The CDR3 runs to 16 residues. CDR1 is ENHRY, CDR2 SYGVKD, per germline. CDR3 residues: CAISERPTAMGTEAFF. In DNA, the CDR3 is TGTGCCATCAGTGAGCGTCCTACGGCCATGGGCACTGAAGCTTTCTTT.

This clonotype turned up a few times. V is TRBV5-1 and J is TRBJ1-2; 11 nucleotides line up with TRBD1. CDR1 is SGHRS, CDR2 YFSETQ, per germline. The CDR3 spans 14 residues. V lost 4 bases to trimming and J lost 8 bases; unmatched junction nucleotides: 7. The CDR3 DNA follows: TGCGCCAGCAGCGTCAGGACAGGGGGCGCCGGCTACACCTTC. Translated: CASSVRTGGAGYTF.